This T cell receptor (beta chain) was recorded in a study of blood T cell repertoires in COVID-19. At the level of the study: Samples representing acute and convalescent COVID-19 were sourced from the United States, Italy and Spain.

The method was immunoSEQ multiplex PCR; TCRdb's version includes in-frame clones alone and lacks a portion of them. Among 130,000 or so clones, 84% were seen once, and the ten largest hold roughly an eighth. CDR1 and CDR2 from the germline V gene are MNHNS and SASEGT. The CDR3 sequence is 14 residues long. V lost 1 base to trimming and J lost 2 bases, with 8 bases between them. The sample consisted of peripheral blood. V is TRBV6-1 and J is TRBJ1-2, with TRBD1 as a possible D gene (5 bases). This TCR derives from a woman aged 55-70 years with acute or convalescent COVID-19. The CDR3 protein is CASSEVRGNYGYTF. CDR3 nucleotide sequence: TGTGCCAGCAGTGAAGTAAGGGGCAACTATGGCTACACCTTC.